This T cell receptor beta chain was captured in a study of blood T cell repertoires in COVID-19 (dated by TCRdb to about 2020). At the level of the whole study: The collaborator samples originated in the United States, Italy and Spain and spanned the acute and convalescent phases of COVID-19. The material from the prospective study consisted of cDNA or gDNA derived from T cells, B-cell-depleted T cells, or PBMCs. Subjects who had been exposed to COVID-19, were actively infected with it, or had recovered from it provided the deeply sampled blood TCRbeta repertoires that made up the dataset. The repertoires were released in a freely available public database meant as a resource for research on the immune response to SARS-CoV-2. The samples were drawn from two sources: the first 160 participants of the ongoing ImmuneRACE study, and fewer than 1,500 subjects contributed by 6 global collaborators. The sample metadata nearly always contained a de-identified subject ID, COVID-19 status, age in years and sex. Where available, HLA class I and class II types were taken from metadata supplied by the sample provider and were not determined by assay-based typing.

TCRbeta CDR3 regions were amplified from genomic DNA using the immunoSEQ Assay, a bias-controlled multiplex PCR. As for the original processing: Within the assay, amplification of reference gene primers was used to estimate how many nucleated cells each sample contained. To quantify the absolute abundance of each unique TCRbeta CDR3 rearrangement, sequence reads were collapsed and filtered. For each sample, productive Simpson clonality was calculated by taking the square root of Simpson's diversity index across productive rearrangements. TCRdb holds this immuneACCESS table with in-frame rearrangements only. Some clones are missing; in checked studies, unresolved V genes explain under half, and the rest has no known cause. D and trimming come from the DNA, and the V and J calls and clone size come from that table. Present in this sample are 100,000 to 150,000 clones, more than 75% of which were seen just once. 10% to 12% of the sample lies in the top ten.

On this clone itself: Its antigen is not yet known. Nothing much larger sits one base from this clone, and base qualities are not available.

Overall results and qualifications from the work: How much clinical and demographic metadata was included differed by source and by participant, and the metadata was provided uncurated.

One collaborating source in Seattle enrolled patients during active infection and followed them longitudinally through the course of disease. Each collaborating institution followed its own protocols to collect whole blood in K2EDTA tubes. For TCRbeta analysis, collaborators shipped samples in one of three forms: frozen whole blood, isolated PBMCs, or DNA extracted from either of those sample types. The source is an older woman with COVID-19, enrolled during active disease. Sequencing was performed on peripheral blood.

The CDR3 protein is CASSLPTGELFF. The bases are TGTGCCAGCAGCCTACCGACCGGGGAGCTGTTTTTT. This sequence uses TRBV7-2 and TRBJ2-2, with no confident D gene call. CDR1 and CDR2 are drawn from the germline V gene: SGHTA, FQGNSA. V is clipped by 5 bases and J by 5 bases, and the sequence between their germline boundaries is 6 bases long. Inclusive of the bounding cysteine and phenylalanine, the CDR3 is 12 residues long. Kept here is only the CDR3 DNA, which spans 36 bases and is read in frame from base 1.